The 2 T cell receptor beta chains in this list originate from one sample, sequenced in a study of radiation and T cells in renal cell carcinoma. Regarding time point: baseline pretreatment blood. Noted treatment: 15 Gy SBRT to primary tumor, nephrectomy 4 weeks later. Generated by immunoSEQ multiplex PCR, the TCRdb table keeps only in-frame clones and is missing some. Of 150,000 or so clones listed, roughly 85% are singletons. Sample: blood, taken from a patient whose treatment included radiotherapy and nephrectomy. All receptors derive from a woman between 50 and 59 years old with renal cell carcinoma.

J is TRBJ1-1 and V is TRBV10-2; D ambiguous. This CDR3 is built from 13 residues. Germline assignment: CDR1 WSHSY and CDR2 SAAADI. Deletions cut 0 bases from V and 3 bases from J, with 5 bases between. Here the CDR3 reads CASSESIHTEAFF. The CDR3 region has the DNA TGCGCCAGCAGTGAGTCGATACACACTGAAGCTTTCTTT.

The chain links TRBV5-8 to TRBJ2-1; 7 bases are a match to TRBD2. After removal of 4 bases from V and 7 bases from J, the junction contained 5 bases not matched to a gene. The germline gives CDR1 SGHTS, CDR2 YDEGEE. CDR3 length: 13 amino acids. CDR3 sequence (DNA): TGTGCCAGCAGCCTTCAAGCGGGGAATGAGCAGTTCTTC. As protein: CASSLQAGNEQFF.